The 21 T cell receptor beta chains below all came from one sample that was sequenced in a study of identical twins. MiXCR, run by TCRdb on the 5' RACE reads, gives a single entry per CDR3 protein. The sample holds 500,000 to 550,000 distinct CDR3 sequences; about 20% are singletons and the top ten take about 0.93%. This sample also appeared in a second study, on T cells expressing NK-cell markers.

The sequencing input was CD4+ T cells sorted from blood. All receptors derive from a woman under 30 in good health.

This chain joins TRBV29-1 and TRBJ1-1; D remains ambiguous. The CDR3 consists of 13 residues. The V end was cut by 5 bases, the J end by 1 base, with 11 bases between. CDR1 SQVTM and CDR2 ANQGSEA come from the germline V gene. In DNA, the CDR3 is TGCAGCGTTTCTAAACTGACGAACACTGAAGCTTTCTTT. It codes for CSVSKLTNTEAFF.

The chain recombines TRBV6-1 with TRBJ2-3; D is tentatively TRBD1 or TRBD2 (6 bases each). The CDR3 consists of 15 residues. The V gene's germline CDR1 is MNHNS and CDR2 SASEGT. The germline V and J ends were trimmed by 6 bases and 1 base, with 14 bases remaining between them. Here the CDR3 DNA reads TGTGCCAGCAGCCGTTCGGGGGCGGGCACAGATACGCAGTATTTT. Amino acids: CASSRSGAGTDTQYF.

The chain couples TRBV20-1 to TRBJ1-1, with no clear D. Per germline, CDR1 DFQATT and CDR2 SNEGSKA (reference sequence). The CDR3 length is 15 residues. V lost 2 bases and J lost 2, with 15 bases in between. The CDR3 nucleotides read TGCAGTGCTAGAAGGCAGCCCGAGGGAAACACTGAAGCTTTCTTT. Its translation is CSARRQPEGNTEAFF.

This clonotype has more than one count but fewer than ten. The CDR3 sequence is CSAKRAGGLPEQYF. The CDR3 region has the DNA TGCAGTGCTAAGAGAGCAGGGGGTCTTCCCGAGCAGTACTTC. The V call is TRBV20-1, the J call TRBJ2-7, with 7 bases fitting TRBD1. V dropped 4 bases and J dropped 6; count of bases not matched to a gene: 12. Germline loops: CDR1 DFQATT, CDR2 SNEGSKA (reference sequence). The CDR3 loop spans 14 amino acids.

This clonotype was seen more than once but under ten times. This rearrangement joins TRBV18 to TRBJ2-7, with a possible D match to TRBD2 (5 bases). Trimming removed 2 bases at V and 3 bases at J, with 17 bases between. The CDR3 is 16 amino acids. Per the germline V gene, CDR1 is KGHSH and CDR2 is LQKENI. CDR3 coding DNA: TGTGCCAGCTCACCAAGCAAGAGGACTTCCTTCTACGAGCAGTACTTC. Translation gives CASSPSKRTSFYEQYF.

This clonotype has only a few counts. The V gene is TRBV6-1, the J gene TRBJ2-1, with 14 bases that match TRBD2. J was trimmed by 9 bases and V by 4 bases; bases with no gene match: 8. This CDR3 comprises 16 residues. Germline assignment: CDR1 MNHNS and CDR2 SASEGT. CDR3 amino acids: CASSARLAGGGGEQFF. The CDR3 nucleotides are TGTGCCAGCAGTGCGCGACTAGCGGGGGGGGGTGGTGAGCAGTTCTTC.

The chain combines TRBV6-2 or TRBV6-3 with TRBJ2-3; 13 bases line up with TRBD2. The V gene end was trimmed by 2 bases and the J gene end by 7 bases; junction bases not matched to a gene: 12. The germline CDR1 and CDR2 sequences are MNHEY and SVGEGT. The CDR3 sequence is 18 residues long. DNA for the CDR3: TGTGCCAGCAGTTACCTACCAGGACTAGCGGGAGTACTAAATACGCAGTATTTT. It specifies CASSYLPGLAGVLNTQYF.

The V gene is TRBV12-3 or TRBV12-4, the J gene TRBJ2-1, with a weak D call TRBD2 (5 bases). Trimming left V 1 base short and J 5 bases short, with 9 bases between. The CDR3 extends over 14 amino acids. CDR3 DNA sequence: TGTGCCAGCAGTTTAGGGACTCCGAACAATGAGCAGTTCTTC. As protein: CASSLGTPNNEQFF.

This chain links TRBV20-1 with TRBJ2-3; 8 nucleotides align to TRBD2. Germline loops: CDR1 DFQATT, CDR2 SNEGSKA (reference sequence). The CDR3 spans 16 residues. Losses at the gene ends were 0 bases for V and 5 bases for J; bases not matched to a gene: 10. CDR3 coding DNA: TGCAGTGCTAGAGATGACGCGGGAGGTTCGAGAGATACGCAGTATTTT. The encoded protein is CSARDDAGGSRDTQYF.

The chain is built from TRBV7-6 and TRBJ2-5; D gene uncertain. The CDR3 length is 11 residues. The germline V gene has CDR1 SGHVS and CDR2 FNYEAQ. Trimming left V 6 bases short and J 2 bases short, with 4 bases between. CDR3 nucleotide sequence: TGTGCCAGCAGGTATCAAGAGACCCAGTACTTC. The encoded protein is CASRYQETQYF.

The rearrangement uses TRBV3-1 and TRBJ1-1, with D tentatively TRBD1 (6 bases). Germline V gene sequence: CDR1 LGHDT, CDR2 YNNKEL (reference sequence). The CDR3 length is 15 residues. Deletions cut 11 bases from V and 0 bases from J, with 19 bases between. This CDR3 is CACPGGPYMNTEAFF. The DNA for the CDR3 is TGTGCCTGTCCGGGGGGGCCTTACATGAACACTGAAGCTTTCTTT.

The chain couples TRBV5-1 to TRBJ2-1; unclear D gene. CDR1 and CDR2 from the germline V gene are SGHRS and YFSETQ. Trimming took off 4 bases at V and 3 bases at J, with 11 bases between the two ends. This CDR3 region has 14 residues. In nucleotides, the CDR3 is TGCGCCAGCAGCGGAGCCACGAACTACAATGAGCAGTTCTTC. Its translation: CASSGATNYNEQFF.

Details on this clonotype: The junction departs from the called germline gene at one end, perhaps through a read error. The chain has TRBV20-1 and TRBJ2-5; D may be TRBD2 (5 bases). The CDR3 totals 13 residues. CDR1 is DFQATT and CDR2 is SNEGSKA in the germline V gene (reference sequence). This chain's CDR3 is CSTRPGVAETQYF. CDR3 in DNA: TGCAGTACTAGGCCTGGGGTAGCGGAGACCCAGTACTTC.

The chain uses TRBV20-1 and TRBJ2-1; the match to TRBD2 covers 7 bases. CDR3 length: 13 residues. Looked up from germline, CDR1 is DFQATT and CDR2 is SNEGSKA (reference sequence). After removal of 3 bases from V and 5 bases from J, the junction contained 4 bases not matched to a gene. CDR3 sequence reads: CSARGGGHNEQFF. CDR3 coding DNA: TGCAGTGCTAGGGGGGGGGGTCACAATGAGCAGTTCTTC.

V is TRBV20-1 and J is TRBJ2-3; D unresolved. V lost 3 bases and J lost 1, with 8 bases in between. This CDR3 has 13 amino acids. The germline CDR1 and CDR2 sequences are DFQATT and SNEGSKA (reference sequence). CDR3 sequence (DNA): TGCAGTGCTAGTAACTCTCGCACAGATACGCAGTATTTT. It specifies CSASNSRTDTQYF.

V usage is TRBV9 and J usage is TRBJ2-1; no reliable D call. Germline CDR1 and CDR2: SGDLS and YYNGEE. The CDR3 spans 15 residues. The V and J ends lost 0 bases and 6 bases respectively, with 13 bases between them. The CDR3 coding sequence is TGTGCCAGCAGCGTAGTAGGGATGGGTGTCAATGAGCAGTTCTTC. This encodes CASSVVGMGVNEQFF.

V is TRBV9 and J is TRBJ2-5; TRBD2 might be the D (6 bases). The CDR3 covers 15 residues. The ends were cut back, 0 bases at V and 2 bases at J, with 11 bases in the middle. The V gene's germline CDR1 is SGDLS and CDR2 YYNGEE. The CDR3 region is CASSVDVGGQETQYF. DNA for the CDR3: TGTGCCAGCAGCGTAGATGTCGGGGGACAAGAGACCCAGTACTTC. Full variable domain (rest looked up from reference TRBV9 and TRBJ2-5): DSGVTQTPKHLITATGQRVTLRCSPRSGDLSVYWYQQSLDQGLQFLIQYYNGEERAKGNILERFSAQQFPDLHSELNLSSLELGDSALYFCASSVDVGGQETQYFGPGTRLLVL.

This clonotype was detected a few times. The chain couples TRBV9 to TRBJ2-2; D is possibly TRBD1 or TRBD2 (5 bases each). The CDR3 consists of 15 residues. Germline V CDR1 and CDR2: SGDLS, YYNGEE. V was cut by 0 bases and J by 4 bases, with 10 bases left in between. The CDR3 sequence is CASSVAAGSTGELFF. CDR3 sequence (DNA): TGTGCCAGCAGCGTAGCAGCAGGGAGCACCGGGGAGCTGTTTTTT.

This chain joins TRBV25-1 and TRBJ2-3; TRBD1 agrees at 9 bases. Trimming cost V 4 bases and J 2 bases; bases outside gene matches: 4. There are 15 residues in the CDR3. Germline values: CDR1 MGHDK, CDR2 SYGVNS. This CDR3 is CASSGQGVSTDTQYF. The CDR3 coding sequence is TGTGCCAGCAGTGGACAGGGGGTGTCCACAGATACGCAGTATTTT.

The chain carries TRBV27 and TRBJ2-2, with TRBD1 matching 7 bases. Germline CDR1 reads MNHEY; CDR2 reads SMNVEV (reference sequence). With 5 bases clipped from V and 6 bases from J, the junction kept 9 bases outside the gene matches. The CDR3 sequence is 15 residues long. The CDR3 sequence: CASSGGGQVSGELFF. In DNA, the CDR3 is TGTGCCAGCAGTGGCGGAGGACAGGTTTCCGGGGAGCTGTTTTTT.

The chain joins TRBV15 to TRBJ2-5, with D uncertain. The CDR3 has 12 residues. V lost 5 bases and J 13 bases, leaving 17 bases between the germline ends. Germline lookup yields CDR1 LNHNV and CDR2 YYDKDF (reference sequence). CDR3 sequence: CATSWEDPPLYF. For the CDR3, the DNA is TGTGCCACCAGCTGGGAAGACCCCCCGTTGTACTTC.